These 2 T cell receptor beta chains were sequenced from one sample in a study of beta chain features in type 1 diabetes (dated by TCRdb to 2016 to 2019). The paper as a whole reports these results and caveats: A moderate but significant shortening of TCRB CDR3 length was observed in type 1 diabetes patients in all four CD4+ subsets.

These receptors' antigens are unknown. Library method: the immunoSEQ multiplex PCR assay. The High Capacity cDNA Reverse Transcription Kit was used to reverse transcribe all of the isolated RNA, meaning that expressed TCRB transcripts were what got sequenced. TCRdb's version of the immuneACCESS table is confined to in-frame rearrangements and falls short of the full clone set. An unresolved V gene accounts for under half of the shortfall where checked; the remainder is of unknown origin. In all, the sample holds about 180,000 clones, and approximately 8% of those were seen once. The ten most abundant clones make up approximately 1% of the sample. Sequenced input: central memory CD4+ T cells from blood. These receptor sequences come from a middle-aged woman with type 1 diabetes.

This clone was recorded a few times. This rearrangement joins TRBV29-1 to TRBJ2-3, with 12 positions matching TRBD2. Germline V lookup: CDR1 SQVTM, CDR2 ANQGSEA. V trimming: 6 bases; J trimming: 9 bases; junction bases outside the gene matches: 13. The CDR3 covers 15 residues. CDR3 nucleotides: TGCAGCGTGAGCGAGACTAGCGGGAGTGGTGGGACGCAGTATTTT. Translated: CSVSETSGSGGTQYF.

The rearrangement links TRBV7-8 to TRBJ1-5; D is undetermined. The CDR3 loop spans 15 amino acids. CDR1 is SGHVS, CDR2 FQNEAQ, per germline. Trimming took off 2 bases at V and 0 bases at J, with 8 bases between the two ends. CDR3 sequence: CASSLLRLSNQPQHF. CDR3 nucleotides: TGTGCCAGCAGCTTACTCAGACTTAGCAATCAGCCCCAGCATTTT.